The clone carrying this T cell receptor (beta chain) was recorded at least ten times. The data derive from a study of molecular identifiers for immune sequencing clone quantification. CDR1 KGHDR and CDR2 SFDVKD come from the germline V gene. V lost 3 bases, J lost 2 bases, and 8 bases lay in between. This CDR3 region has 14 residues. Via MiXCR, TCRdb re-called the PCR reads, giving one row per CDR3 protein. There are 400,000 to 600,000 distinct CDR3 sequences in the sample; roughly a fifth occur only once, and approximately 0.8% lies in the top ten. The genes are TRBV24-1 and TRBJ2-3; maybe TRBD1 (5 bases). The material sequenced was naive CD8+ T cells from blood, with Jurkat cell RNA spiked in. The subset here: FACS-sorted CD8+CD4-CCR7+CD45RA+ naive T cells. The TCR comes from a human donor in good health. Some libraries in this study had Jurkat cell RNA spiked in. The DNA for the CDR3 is TGTGCCACCAGTGATGGGGCCATCACAGATACGCAGTATTTT. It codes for CATSDGAITDTQYF.